The source of this T cell receptor (beta chain) is a study of monozygotic twins with inflammatory bowel disease. Regarding the study as a whole: Against healthy co-twins, IBD patients had lower TCRbeta diversity (measured by inverse Simpson).

The CDR3 spans 15 residues. Addition of UMIs with a 6-nucleotide sample barcode was achieved by template switching. Using the 5' RACE reads, TCRdb records one entry per CDR3 protein without DNA. In total, the table holds around 410,000 distinct CDR3 sequences. Note on this clonotype: Its cognate antigen is unknown.

Blood (just over 2.4 ml) was collected from every donor individually. Blood samples, whole and unsorted for T cells, yielded the isolated total RNA. The chain combines TRBV12-3 or TRBV12-4 with TRBJ2-1; with no DNA, the TCRdb D assignment of TRBD2 cannot be verified. Sequenced: blood. The source is a human donor with ulcerative colitis or Crohn's disease, or a healthy co-twin of an affected twin (not recorded which). The chain's CDR3 is CASSSWTSKNNEQFF.